This T cell receptor (beta chain) was found in a study of blood T cell repertoires in COVID-19. Study as a whole: In each case, the material was cDNA or gDNA derived from T cells, B-cell-depleted T cells, or PBMCs.

This table comes from immunoSEQ multiplex PCR, and its TCRdb copy is limited to in-frame clones, with some not included. The data contain 100,000 to 150,000 clones, around 86% of them seen just once; the ten biggest clones take up about an eighth. Germline CDR1 is MNHEY and CDR2 is SVGAGI. This CDR3 has 14 residues. Unmatched junction bases numbered 4, after V lost 4 bases and J lost 4 bases. This sequence was found in a woman aged 70-85 years with COVID-19, enrolled during active disease. The sequencing sample was made of peripheral blood. The chain joins TRBV6-5 to TRBJ1-5, with 7 positions matching TRBD1. As DNA, the CDR3 is TGTGCCAGCAGTTCCCGACAGGGAAATCAGCCCCAGCATTTT. Translated, it gives CASSSRQGNQPQHF.